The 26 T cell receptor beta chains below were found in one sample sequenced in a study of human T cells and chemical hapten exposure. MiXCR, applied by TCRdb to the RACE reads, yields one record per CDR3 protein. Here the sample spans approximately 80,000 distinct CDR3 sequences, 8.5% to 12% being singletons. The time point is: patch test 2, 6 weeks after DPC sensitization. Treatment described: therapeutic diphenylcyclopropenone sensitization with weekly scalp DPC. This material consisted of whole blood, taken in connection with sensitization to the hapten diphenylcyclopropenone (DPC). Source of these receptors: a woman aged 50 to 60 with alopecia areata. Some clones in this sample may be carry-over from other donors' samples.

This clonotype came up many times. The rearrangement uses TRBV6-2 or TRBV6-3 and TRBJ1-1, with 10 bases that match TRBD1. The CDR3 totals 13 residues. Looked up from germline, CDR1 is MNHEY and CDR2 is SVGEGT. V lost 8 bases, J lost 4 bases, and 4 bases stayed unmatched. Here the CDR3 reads CASGDRGGTEAFF. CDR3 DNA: TGTGCCAGCGGGGACAGGGGAGGCACTGAAGCTTTCTTT.

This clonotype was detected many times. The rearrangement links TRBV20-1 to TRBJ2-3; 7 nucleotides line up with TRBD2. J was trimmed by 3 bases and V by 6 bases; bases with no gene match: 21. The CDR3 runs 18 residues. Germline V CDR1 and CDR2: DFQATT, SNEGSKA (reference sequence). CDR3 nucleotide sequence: TGCAGTGCCTGTGGGGAGGGGTACGCGGGAGTTCGGACAGATACGCAGTATTTT. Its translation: CSACGEGYAGVRTDTQYF.

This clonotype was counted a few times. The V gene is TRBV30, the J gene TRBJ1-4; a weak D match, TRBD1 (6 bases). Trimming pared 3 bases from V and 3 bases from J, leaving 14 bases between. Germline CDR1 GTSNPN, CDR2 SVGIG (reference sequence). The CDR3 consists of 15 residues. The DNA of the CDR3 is TGTGCCTGGAGGGCCTGGGGGCGCGCTAATGAAAAACTGTTTTTT. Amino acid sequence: CAWRAWGRANEKLFF.

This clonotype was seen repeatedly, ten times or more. The DNA for the CDR3 is TGTGCCAGCAGCCGTCACACTGAAGCTTTCTTT. It specifies CASSRHTEAFF. The chain couples TRBV3-1 to TRBJ1-1; D remains unclear. This CDR3 has 11 residues. The V end lost 4 bases, the J end lost 3 bases, and 3 bases lay between the germline ends. CDR1 LGHDT and CDR2 YNNKEL come from the germline V gene (reference sequence).

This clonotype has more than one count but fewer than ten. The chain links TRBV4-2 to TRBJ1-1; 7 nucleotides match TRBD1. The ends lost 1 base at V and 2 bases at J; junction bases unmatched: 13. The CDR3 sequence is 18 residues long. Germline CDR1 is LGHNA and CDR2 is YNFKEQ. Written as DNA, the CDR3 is TGTGCCAGCAGCCAAGCCGGCAGGGGGAACGTCGGAAACACTGAAGCTTTCTTT. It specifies CASSQAGRGNVGNTEAFF.

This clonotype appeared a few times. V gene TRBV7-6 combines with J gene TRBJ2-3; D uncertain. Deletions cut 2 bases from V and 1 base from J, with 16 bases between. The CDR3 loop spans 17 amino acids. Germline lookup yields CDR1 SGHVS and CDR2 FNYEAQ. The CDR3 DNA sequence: TGTGCCAGCAGCTTAACTATAAGGGCCGGTCGCACAGATACGCAGTATTTT. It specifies CASSLTIRAGRTDTQYF.

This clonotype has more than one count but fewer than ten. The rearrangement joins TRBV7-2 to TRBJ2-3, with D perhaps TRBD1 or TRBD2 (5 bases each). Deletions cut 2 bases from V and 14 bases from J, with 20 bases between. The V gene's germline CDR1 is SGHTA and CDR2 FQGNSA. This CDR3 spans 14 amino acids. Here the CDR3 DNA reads TGTGCCAGCAGCTTACAGGGACCGTCACTTCGTTTGTATTTT. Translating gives CASSLQGPSLRLYF.

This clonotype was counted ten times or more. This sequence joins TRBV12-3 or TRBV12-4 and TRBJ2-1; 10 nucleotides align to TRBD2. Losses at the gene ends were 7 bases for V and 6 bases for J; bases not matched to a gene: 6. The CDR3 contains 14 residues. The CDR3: CASNLAGVSNEQFF. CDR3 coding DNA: TGTGCCAGCAATCTAGCGGGAGTCAGCAATGAGCAGTTCTTC.

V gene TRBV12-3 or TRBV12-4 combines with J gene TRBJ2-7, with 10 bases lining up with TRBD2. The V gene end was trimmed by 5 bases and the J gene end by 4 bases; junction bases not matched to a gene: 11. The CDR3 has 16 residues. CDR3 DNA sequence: TGTGCCAGCAGTCCTCAAGCGGGAGGGGGTAGGTACGAGCAGTACTTC. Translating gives CASSPQAGGGRYEQYF.

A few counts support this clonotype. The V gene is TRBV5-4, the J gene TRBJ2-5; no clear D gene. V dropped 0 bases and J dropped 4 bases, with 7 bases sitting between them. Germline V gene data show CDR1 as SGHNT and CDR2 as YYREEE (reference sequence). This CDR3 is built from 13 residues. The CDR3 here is CASSLGTGETQYF. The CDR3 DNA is TGTGCCAGCAGCTTGGGGACCGGAGAGACCCAGTACTTC.

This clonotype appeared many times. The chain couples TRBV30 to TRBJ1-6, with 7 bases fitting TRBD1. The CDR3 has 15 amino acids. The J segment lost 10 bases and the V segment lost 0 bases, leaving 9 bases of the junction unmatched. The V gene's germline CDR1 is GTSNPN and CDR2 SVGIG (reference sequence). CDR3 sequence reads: CAWSVGAGGLSPLHF. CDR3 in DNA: TGTGCCTGGAGTGTGGGGGCAGGGGGTTTGTCACCCCTCCACTTT.

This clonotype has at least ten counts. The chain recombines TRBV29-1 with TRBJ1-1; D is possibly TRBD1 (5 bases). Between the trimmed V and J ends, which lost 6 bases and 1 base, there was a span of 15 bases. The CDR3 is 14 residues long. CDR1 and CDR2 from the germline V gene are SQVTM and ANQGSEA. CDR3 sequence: CSVYKDSTNTEAFF. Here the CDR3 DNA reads TGCAGCGTCTACAAAGACAGTACGAACACTGAAGCTTTCTTT.

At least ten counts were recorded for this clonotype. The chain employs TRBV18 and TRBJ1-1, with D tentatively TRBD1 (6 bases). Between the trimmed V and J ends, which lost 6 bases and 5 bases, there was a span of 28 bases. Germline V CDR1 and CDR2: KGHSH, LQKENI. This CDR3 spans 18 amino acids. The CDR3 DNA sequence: TGTGCCAGCTCTAAAACCAACCCGCTTAGGGGGAGGGTAACTGAAGCTTTCTTT. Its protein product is CASSKTNPLRGRVTEAFF.

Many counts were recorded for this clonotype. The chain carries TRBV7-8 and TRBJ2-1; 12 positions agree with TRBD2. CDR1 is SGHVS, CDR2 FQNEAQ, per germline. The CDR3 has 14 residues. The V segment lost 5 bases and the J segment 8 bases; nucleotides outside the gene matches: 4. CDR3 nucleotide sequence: TGTGCCAGCAGCAAGACTAGCGGGAGTGATGAGCAGTTCTTC. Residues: CASSKTSGSDEQFF.

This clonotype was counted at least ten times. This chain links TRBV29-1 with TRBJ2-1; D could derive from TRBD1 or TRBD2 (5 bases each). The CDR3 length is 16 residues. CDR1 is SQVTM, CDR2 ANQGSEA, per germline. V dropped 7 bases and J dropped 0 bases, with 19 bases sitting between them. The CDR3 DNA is TGCAGCGCCCGAAGTGTGTCAGGGAGCTCCTACAATGAGCAGTTCTTC. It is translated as CSARSVSGSSYNEQFF.

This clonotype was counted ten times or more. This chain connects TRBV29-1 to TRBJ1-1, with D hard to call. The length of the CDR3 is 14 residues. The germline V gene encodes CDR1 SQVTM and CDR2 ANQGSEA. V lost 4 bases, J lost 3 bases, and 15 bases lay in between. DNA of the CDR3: TGCAGCGTTGTCAGCCGGCTCGGGGACACTGAAGCTTTCTTT. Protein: CSVVSRLGDTEAFF.

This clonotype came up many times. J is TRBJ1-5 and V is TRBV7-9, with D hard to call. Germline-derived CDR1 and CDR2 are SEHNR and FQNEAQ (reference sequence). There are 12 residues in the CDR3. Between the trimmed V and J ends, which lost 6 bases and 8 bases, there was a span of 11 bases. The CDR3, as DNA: TGTGCCAGCAGAATGGGTCGGGAGCCCCAGCATTTT. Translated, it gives CASRMGREPQHF.

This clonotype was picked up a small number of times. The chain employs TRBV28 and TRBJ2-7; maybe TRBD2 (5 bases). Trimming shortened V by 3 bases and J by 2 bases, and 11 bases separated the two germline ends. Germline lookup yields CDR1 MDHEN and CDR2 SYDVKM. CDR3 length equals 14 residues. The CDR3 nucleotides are TGTGCCAGCAGTTTGAGAGCGGCGCCCTACGAGCAGTACTTC. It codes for CASSLRAAPYEQYF. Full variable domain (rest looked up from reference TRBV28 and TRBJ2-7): DVKVTQSSRYLVKRTGEKVFLECVQDMDHENMFWYRQDPGLGLRLIYFSYDVKMKEKGDIPEGYSVSREKKERFSLILESASTNQTSMYLCASSLRAAPYEQYFGPGTRLTVT.

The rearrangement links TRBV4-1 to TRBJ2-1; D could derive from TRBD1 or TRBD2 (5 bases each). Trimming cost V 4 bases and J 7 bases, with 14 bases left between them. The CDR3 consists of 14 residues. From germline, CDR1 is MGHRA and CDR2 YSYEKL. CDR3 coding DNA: TGCGCCAGCAGCCCGACCGGGACGTCGAATGAGCAGTTCTTC. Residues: CASSPTGTSNEQFF.

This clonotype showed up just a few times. The chain's CDR3 is CASRITGGLITNYGYTF. Written as DNA, the CDR3 is TGCGCCAGCAGAATTACAGGGGGACTCATTACTAACTATGGCTACACCTTC. The J gene is TRBJ1-2, the V gene TRBV10-2, with TRBD1 matching 8 bases. The CDR3 sequence is 17 residues long. From germline, CDR1 is WSHSY and CDR2 SAAADI. After removal of 6 bases from V and 0 bases from J, the junction contained 12 bases not matched to a gene.

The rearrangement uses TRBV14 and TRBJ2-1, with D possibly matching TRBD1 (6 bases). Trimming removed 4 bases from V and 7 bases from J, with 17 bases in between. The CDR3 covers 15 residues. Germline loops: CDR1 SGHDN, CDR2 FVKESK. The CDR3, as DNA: TGTGCCAGCAGCCCACCTCGGACAGAAAGGAATGAGCAGTTCTTC. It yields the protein CASSPPRTERNEQFF.

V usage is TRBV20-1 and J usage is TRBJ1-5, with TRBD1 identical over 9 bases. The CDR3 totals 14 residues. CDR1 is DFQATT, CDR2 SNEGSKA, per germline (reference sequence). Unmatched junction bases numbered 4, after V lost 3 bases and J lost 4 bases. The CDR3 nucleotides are TGCAGTGCTAGCAACAGGGGGCTGAATCAGCCCCAGCATTTT. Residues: CSASNRGLNQPQHF.

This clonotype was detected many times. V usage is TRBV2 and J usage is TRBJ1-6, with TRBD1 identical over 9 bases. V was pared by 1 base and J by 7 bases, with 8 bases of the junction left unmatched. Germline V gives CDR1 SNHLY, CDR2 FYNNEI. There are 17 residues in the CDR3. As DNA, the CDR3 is TGTGCCAGCAGTGAAGTTGGTGAAGGGACAGGGAATTCACCCCTCCACTTT. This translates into CASSEVGEGTGNSPLHF. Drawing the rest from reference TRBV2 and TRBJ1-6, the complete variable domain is EPEVTQTPSHQVTQMGQEVILRCVPISNHLYFYWYRQILGQKVEFLVSFYNNEISEKSEIFDDQFSVERPDGSNFTLKIRSTKLEDSAMYFCASSEVGEGTGNSPLHFGNGTRLTVT.

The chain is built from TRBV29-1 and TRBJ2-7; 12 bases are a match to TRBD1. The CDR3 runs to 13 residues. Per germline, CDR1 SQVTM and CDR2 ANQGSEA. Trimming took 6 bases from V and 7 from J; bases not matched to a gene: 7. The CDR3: CSVPGQGADEQYF. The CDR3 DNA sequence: TGCAGCGTACCGGGACAGGGGGCGGATGAGCAGTACTTC.

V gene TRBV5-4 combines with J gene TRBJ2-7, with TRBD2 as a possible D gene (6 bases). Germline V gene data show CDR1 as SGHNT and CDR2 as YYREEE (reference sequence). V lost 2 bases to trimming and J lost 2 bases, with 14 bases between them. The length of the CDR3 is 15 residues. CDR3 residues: CASSLPQAGAYEQYF. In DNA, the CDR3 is TGTGCCAGCAGCTTACCACAAGCGGGTGCCTACGAGCAGTACTTC.

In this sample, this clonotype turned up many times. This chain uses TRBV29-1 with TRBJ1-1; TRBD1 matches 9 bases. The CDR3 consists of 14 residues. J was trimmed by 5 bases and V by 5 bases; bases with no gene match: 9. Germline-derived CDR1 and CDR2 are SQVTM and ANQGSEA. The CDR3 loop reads CSVRNGQGRTEAFF. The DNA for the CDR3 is TGCAGCGTTCGGAACGGACAGGGGAGAACTGAAGCTTTCTTT.